The present T cell receptor (beta chain) was sequenced within a study of cytomegalovirus exposure and HLA in healthy donors. Whole-study context: The 95 to 150 validation repertoires used the same platform as the roughly 670 first-cohort repertoires, a later analysis reported.

Regarding the study as a whole: Some TCR beta chains (164 of them) were listed as cytomegalovirus-associated.

Details on this clone: Its antigen is undetermined.

The donors were part of the validation cohort, which consisted of over a hundred subjects and was separate from the first cohort of hundreds of subjects. TCRdb's copy holds only in-frame clones and misses some; the assay was immunoSEQ multiplex PCR. The data contain roughly 150,000 clones, roughly nine tenths of them singletons. The sequence derives from a woman younger than 30 in good health and CMV-seropositive. The sequenced material came from PBMCs.

CDR3 bases: TGTGCCAGCACAAACTGGGGCAGTGGAAACACCATATATTTT. Translating it yields CASTNWGSGNTIYF. The genes are TRBV6-5 and TRBJ1-3, with D tentatively TRBD1 (5 bases). Looked up from germline, CDR1 is MNHEY and CDR2 is SVGAGI. This CDR3 is 14 amino acids long. V was pared by 7 bases and J by 3 bases, with 13 bases between.